This T cell receptor beta chain was observed in a study of CD8 T cells in Susac syndrome. Random hexamers were used to reverse transcribe 0.5 to 1 ug of RNA. TCRdb reprocessed the immunoSEQ multiplex PCR reads via MiXCR and lists one record per CDR3 protein. Of some 220,000 distinct CDR3 sequences listed, 95% are singletons. The V end lost 0 bases, the J end lost 5 bases, and 14 bases lay between the germline ends. Per the germline V gene, CDR1 is GTSNPN and CDR2 is SVGIG (reference sequence). The CDR3 length is 15 residues. Material for sequencing was CD4+ T cells from PBMCs. The V and J genes are TRBV30 and TRBJ2-1; D remains unclear. This receptor was taken from a human donor with multiple sclerosis. CDR3 nucleotide sequence: TGTGCCTGGAGTGTACTCCGGCAGAGGCACAATGAGCAGTTCTTC. Its translation: CAWSVLRQRHNEQFF.